The rows below give T cell receptor beta chains drawn from one sample of a study of cytomegalovirus exposure and HLA in healthy donors. Profiled with immunoSEQ multiplex PCR; TCRdb holds only in-frame clones, not every one. The table has roughly 160,000 clones, 80% to 90% seen once. The sample taken for sequencing was PBMCs. The origin of the receptors is a man aged 18 to 35 in good health and CMV-seropositive. Each CDR3 is given with its conserved first and last residue. A D gene is named only where the DNA matches it firmly. Rows may omit the clone size; those that give it use once, few, many or a size class.

TRBJ2-7	TRBD2	once	TRBV7-9	CASSQSLAGDSYEQYF	TGTGCCAGCAGCCAGAGTCTAGCGGGGGATTCCTACGAGCAGTACTTC
TRBJ1-1	NA	once	TRBV30	CAWRVGAVAFF	TGTGCCTGGAGAGTTGGGGCGGTAGCTTTCTTT
TRBJ1-6	NA	few	TRBV5-1	CASSLGQENSPLHF	TGCGCCAGCAGCTTGGGTCAGGAAAATTCACCCCTCCACTTT
TRBJ2-5	NA	NA	TRBV5-1	CASSLGPGGPQETQYF	TGCGCCAGCAGCTTGGGGCCGGGGGGCCCTCAAGAGACCCAGTACTTC
TRBJ2-5	NA	NA	TRBV7-9	CASSLVGRGPQLEQYF	TGTGCCAGCAGCTTAGTAGGGCGGGGGCCCCAACTAGAGCAGTACTTC
TRBJ2-2	TRBD1	few	TRBV5-1	CASSQGDHTGELFF	TGCGCCAGCAGCCAGGGGGACCACACCGGGGAGCTGTTTTTT
TRBJ2-7	NA	NA	TRBV19	CASSRPTGGSGEQYF	TGTGCCAGTAGTAGACCGACAGGTGGGTCTGGCGAGCAGTACTTC
TRBJ1-1	TRBD1	NA	TRBV7-7	CASSLGQGYEAFF	TGTGCTAGCAGCTTAGGACAGGGATATGAAGCTTTCTTT
TRBJ2-7	NA	once	TRBV27	CASSRGGFGEQYF	TGTGCCAGCAGTCGAGGGGGTTTCGGCGAGCAGTACTTC
TRBJ2-7	NA	NA	TRBV14	CASSPGGYRVHEQYF	TGTGCCAGCAGCCCAGGAGGATACAGGGTCCACGAGCAGTACTTC
TRBJ1-2	TRBD1	NA	TRBV9	CASSPRVGGAVYGYTF	TGTGCCAGCAGCCCTCGAGTAGGGGGCGCGGTCTATGGCTACACCTTC
TRBJ1-1	NA	NA	TRBV6-1	CASSEGSFRGTEAFF	TGTGCCAGCAGTGAAGGAAGTTTCCGAGGGACTGAAGCTTTCTTT
TRBJ2-2	NA	NA	TRBV6-5	CASSLRGLIVGELFF	TGTGCCAGCAGCCTTCGGGGGTTAATTGTCGGGGAGCTGTTTTTT
TRBJ2-5	TRBD2	NA	TRBV2	CASSGGTSGGAGETQYF	TGTGCCAGCAGTGGCGGGACTAGCGGGGGGGCAGGGGAGACCCAGTACTTC
TRBJ1-1	NA	NA	TRBV27	CASTRRGGEIQTKNTEAFF	TGTGCCAGCACTCGAAGGGGGGGCGAAATACAAACTAAGAACACTGAAGCTTTCTTT
TRBJ1-5	NA	NA	TRBV6-4	CASSTGYNQPQHF	TGTGCCAGCAGTACAGGGTACAATCAGCCCCAGCATTTT
TRBJ1-2	NA	NA	TRBV5-1	CASSTQGTANYGYTF	TGCGCCAGCAGCACTCAGGGTACGGCCAACTATGGCTACACCTTC
TRBJ2-5	NA	NA	TRBV2	CASSGLEETQYF	TGTGCCAGCAGTGGGCTCGAAGAGACCCAGTACTTC
TRBJ1-2	TRBD1	NA	TRBV25-1	CASSERGLGQGIGGYTF	TGTGCCAGCAGTGAACGGGGCCTCGGACAGGGGATAGGTGGCTACACCTTC
TRBJ2-2	NA	NA	TRBV6-1	CASSYGGSTGELFF	TGTGCCAGCAGTTATGGGGGGTCCACCGGGGAGCTGTTTTTT
TRBJ1-2	TRBD1	NA	TRBV4-3	CASSQDGGQGFSGYTF	TGCGCCAGCAGCCAAGATGGGGGACAGGGGTTTTCGGGCTACACCTTC
TRBJ1-3	NA	NA	TRBV9	CASQKGAAEGNTIYF	TGTGCCAGCCAAAAAGGAGCCGCTGAGGGAAACACCATATATTTT
TRBJ1-2	NA	NA	TRBV23-1	CALRGARGYGYTF	TGCGCCCTCCGGGGGGCTCGAGGCTATGGCTACACCTTC
TRBJ2-5	TRBD1	NA	TRBV2	CASRRGTGTRRETQYF	TGTGCCAGCCGCCGTGGGACAGGGACCCGACGGGAGACCCAGTACTTC
TRBJ2-3	NA	NA	TRBV7-9	CSSSFRVDTQYF	TGTTCCAGCAGCTTCCGGGTAGATACGCAGTATTTT
TRBJ1-5	NA	NA	TRBV19	CASNRKAGNQPQHF	TGTGCCAGTAATAGGAAGGCGGGCAATCAGCCCCAGCATTTT
TRBJ2-7	TRBD2	NA	TRBV9	CASSAGLAETYEQYF	TGTGCCAGCAGCGCGGGACTAGCGGAGACCTACGAGCAGTACTTC
TRBJ2-2	TRBD2	NA	TRBV7-6	CASTPGSGGANTGELFF	TGTGCCAGCACCCCGGGTAGCGGGGGGGCGAACACCGGGGAGCTGTTTTTT
TRBJ1-1	NA	NA	TRBV18	CASSPARGIESTEAFF	TGTGCCAGCTCCCCCGCAAGGGGGATAGAGAGCACTGAAGCTTTCTTT
TRBJ2-2	TRBD1	NA	TRBV30	CAWDRGPGELFF	TGTGCCTGGGACAGGGGCCCCGGGGAGCTGTTTTTT
TRBJ2-1	TRBD2	once	TRBV11-2	CASSLPAGGEQFF	TGTGCCAGCAGCTTACCAGCGGGGGGTGAGCAGTTCTTC
TRBJ1-5	NA	NA	TRBV30	CAWSDVGGGQPQHF	TGTGCCTGGAGCGACGTTGGGGGGGGCCAGCCCCAGCATTTT
TRBJ2-7	TRBD1	NA	TRBV5-5	CASSLGQGAYEQYF	TGTGCCAGCAGCTTGGGACAGGGTGCCTACGAGCAGTACTTC
TRBJ1-2	NA	NA	TRBV9	CASSALTGYGYTF	TGTGCCAGCAGCGCCCTGACAGGCTATGGCTACACCTTC
TRBJ1-6	TRBD1	once	TRBV6-4	CASPPNRDRGLSPLHF	TGTGCCAGCCCCCCAAACCGGGACAGGGGACTATCACCCCTCCACTTT
TRBJ1-4	NA	NA	TRBV5-1	CASSLRTAATNEKLFF	TGCGCCAGCAGCTTGCGGACAGCTGCAACTAATGAAAAACTGTTTTTT
TRBJ1-2	NA	NA	TRBV19	CASSTVGSGTPYGYTF	TGTGCCAGTAGTACAGTGGGGAGCGGGACTCCCTATGGCTACACCTTC
TRBJ2-1	TRBD2	NA	TRBV9	CASSALGTSGRAYNEQFF	TGTGCCAGCAGCGCCCTAGGGACTAGCGGACGAGCCTACAATGAGCAGTTCTTC
TRBJ1-6	NA	NA	TRBV27	CASSWREEGGSPLHF	TGTGCCAGCAGTTGGCGAGAGGAGGGCGGTTCACCCCTCCACTTT
TRBJ2-5	TRBD2	NA	TRBV9	CASSVDPSGGSKETQYF	TGTGCCAGCAGCGTAGATCCTAGCGGGGGGTCAAAAGAGACCCAGTACTTC
TRBJ1-1	TRBD1	NA	TRBV5-1	CASSLYQGALGTEAFF	TGCGCCAGCAGCTTGTATCAGGGGGCGCTGGGCACTGAAGCTTTCTTT
TRBJ2-3	TRBD2	NA	TRBV7-6	CASSLGAGGPTDTQYF	TGTGCCAGCAGCCTTGGAGCGGGGGGACCCACAGATACGCAGTATTTT
TRBJ1-6	TRBD1	NA	TRBV11-2	CASSLLSRGAYNSPLHF	TGTGCCAGCAGCTTATTATCCAGGGGGGCATATAATTCACCCCTCCACTTT
TRBJ1-2	NA	NA	TRBV30	CAWRQVGGGSYGYTF	TGTGCCTGGAGACAGGTGGGGGGGGGAAGCTATGGCTACACCTTC
TRBJ2-7	TRBD1	NA	TRBV27	CASMRTGVYEQYF	TGTGCCAGCATGAGGACAGGGGTCTACGAGCAGTACTTC
TRBJ1-5	NA	once	TRBV23-1	CASSQSLRGDNQPQHF	TGCGCCAGCAGTCAATCTCTCCGGGGTGATAATCAGCCCCAGCATTTT
TRBJ1-2	NA	NA	TRBV5-1	CASSGDPSNYGYTF	TGCGCCAGCTCAGGGGACCCCTCTAACTATGGCTACACCTTC
TRBJ2-1	TRBD1	NA	TRBV6-5	CASSYGTANEQFF	TGTGCCAGCAGTTACGGGACAGCTAATGAGCAGTTCTTC
TRBJ1-2	NA	once	TRBV21-1	CASSRQRRHTF	TGTGCCAGCAGCAGACAGCGCAGGCACACCTTC
TRBJ1-3	TRBD1	NA	TRBV14	CASSQDLHPGQGSGNTIYF	TGTGCCAGCAGCCAAGATCTGCATCCGGGACAGGGCTCTGGAAACACCATATATTTT
TRBJ2-7	NA	NA	TRBV9	CASSAGTGSSSYEQYF	TGTGCCAGCAGCGCTGGAACAGGGTCCAGCTCCTACGAGCAGTACTTC
TRBJ2-3	TRBD1	NA	TRBV20-1	CSAVDRGRQYF	TGCAGTGCTGTTGACAGGGGCCGGCAGTATTTT
TRBJ2-3	NA	NA	TRBV4-3	CASSRTSVGTDTQYF	TGCGCCAGCAGCCGAACCTCGGTGGGCACAGATACGCAGTATTTT